This entry describes one T cell receptor beta chain. What it binds is not known. The germline gives CDR1 SGHNT, CDR2 YYREEE (reference sequence). J gave up 4 bases and V 0 bases, and 1 base lay outside the gene matches. This CDR3 has 15 residues. Clones were sequenced by immunoSEQ multiplex PCR, and TCRdb holds only the in-frame ones, with some missing. Of some 120,000 clones in the sample, more than 75% were seen once. These data belong to a study of T cell responses to AZD1222 COVID-19 vaccine. The overall study: Analyses pooled second doses at about 4 or about 12 weeks. Overall study findings and caveats: The donors showed a predominance of white British ancestry and of females, with possible underestimation of clonal diversity. Spike-specific TCRs gained breadth and depth after people received two AZD1222 doses. Samples come after the peak T cell response, not at day 14.

The material was peripheral blood, obtained on day 0 of AZD1222 vaccination. The rearrangement uses TRBV5-4 and TRBJ1-3; 10 positions agree with TRBD1. The receptor comes from an adult in good health. CDR3 protein: CASSLGQGAGNTIYF. CDR3 DNA sequence: TGTGCCAGCAGCTTGGGACAGGGGGCCGGAAACACCATATATTTT.